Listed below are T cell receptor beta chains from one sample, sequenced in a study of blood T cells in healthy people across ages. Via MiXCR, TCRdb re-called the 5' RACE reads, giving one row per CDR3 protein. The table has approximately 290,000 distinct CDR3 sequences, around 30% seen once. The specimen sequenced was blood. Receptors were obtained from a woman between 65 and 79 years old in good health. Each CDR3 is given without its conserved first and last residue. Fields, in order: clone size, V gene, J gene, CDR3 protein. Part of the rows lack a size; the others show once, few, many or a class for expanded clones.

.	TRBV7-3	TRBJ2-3	ASSSRTSGRGDTQY
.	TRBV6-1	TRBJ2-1	ASRSSAYYNEQF
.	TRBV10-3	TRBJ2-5	ATGPGLTKETQY
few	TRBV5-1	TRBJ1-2	ASTETGTQSYGYT
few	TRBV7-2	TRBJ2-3	ASSLADTTSGDTQY
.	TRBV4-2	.	ASSSLEANEQF
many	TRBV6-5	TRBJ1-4	ASSYSGANEKLF
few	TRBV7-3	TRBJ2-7	AARALTVLPYEQY
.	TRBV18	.	ASSRDSTGNEQF
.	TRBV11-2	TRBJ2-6	ASSSTGRASGANVLT
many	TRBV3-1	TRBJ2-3	ASSHLAGHSTDTQY
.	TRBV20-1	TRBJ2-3	SARGGRGTDTQY
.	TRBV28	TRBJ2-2	ASSFGRTNTGELF
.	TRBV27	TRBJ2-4	ASSFGDRENIQY
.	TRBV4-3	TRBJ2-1	ASSQGGLAGSYNEQF
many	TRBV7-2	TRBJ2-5	ASSSDRGDSETQY
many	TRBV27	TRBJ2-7	ASGVRSYEQY
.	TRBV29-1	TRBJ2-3	SVEDRRGRDTQY
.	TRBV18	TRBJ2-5	ASLLAGGPRETQY
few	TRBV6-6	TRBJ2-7	ASTGRDRLAYEQY
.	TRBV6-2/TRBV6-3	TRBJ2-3	ASSYGGTSPAPDTQY
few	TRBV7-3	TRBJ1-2	ASSPGKVLNYGYT
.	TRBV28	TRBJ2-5	ASRGTGGAF
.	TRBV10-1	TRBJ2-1	ASSESGGRADEQF
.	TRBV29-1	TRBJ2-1	SVFSGRDSSYNEQF
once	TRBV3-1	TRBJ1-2	ASSPERQGSYGYT
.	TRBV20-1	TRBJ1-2	SADRGDSYGYT
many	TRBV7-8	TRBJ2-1	ASSGRLARGDEQF
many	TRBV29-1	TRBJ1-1	SVPRVNTEAF
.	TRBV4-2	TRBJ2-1	ASSQVIQGASGRGEQF
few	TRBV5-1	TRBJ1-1	ASSLGSSHSAPEAF
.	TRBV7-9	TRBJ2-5	ASRTSGSLGEQY
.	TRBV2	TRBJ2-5	ASRKVGQTQY
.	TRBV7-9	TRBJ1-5	ASSPQEWEPQH
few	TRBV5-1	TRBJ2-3	ASTPRPSADTQY
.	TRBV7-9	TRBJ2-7	ASSPRGSFGEQY